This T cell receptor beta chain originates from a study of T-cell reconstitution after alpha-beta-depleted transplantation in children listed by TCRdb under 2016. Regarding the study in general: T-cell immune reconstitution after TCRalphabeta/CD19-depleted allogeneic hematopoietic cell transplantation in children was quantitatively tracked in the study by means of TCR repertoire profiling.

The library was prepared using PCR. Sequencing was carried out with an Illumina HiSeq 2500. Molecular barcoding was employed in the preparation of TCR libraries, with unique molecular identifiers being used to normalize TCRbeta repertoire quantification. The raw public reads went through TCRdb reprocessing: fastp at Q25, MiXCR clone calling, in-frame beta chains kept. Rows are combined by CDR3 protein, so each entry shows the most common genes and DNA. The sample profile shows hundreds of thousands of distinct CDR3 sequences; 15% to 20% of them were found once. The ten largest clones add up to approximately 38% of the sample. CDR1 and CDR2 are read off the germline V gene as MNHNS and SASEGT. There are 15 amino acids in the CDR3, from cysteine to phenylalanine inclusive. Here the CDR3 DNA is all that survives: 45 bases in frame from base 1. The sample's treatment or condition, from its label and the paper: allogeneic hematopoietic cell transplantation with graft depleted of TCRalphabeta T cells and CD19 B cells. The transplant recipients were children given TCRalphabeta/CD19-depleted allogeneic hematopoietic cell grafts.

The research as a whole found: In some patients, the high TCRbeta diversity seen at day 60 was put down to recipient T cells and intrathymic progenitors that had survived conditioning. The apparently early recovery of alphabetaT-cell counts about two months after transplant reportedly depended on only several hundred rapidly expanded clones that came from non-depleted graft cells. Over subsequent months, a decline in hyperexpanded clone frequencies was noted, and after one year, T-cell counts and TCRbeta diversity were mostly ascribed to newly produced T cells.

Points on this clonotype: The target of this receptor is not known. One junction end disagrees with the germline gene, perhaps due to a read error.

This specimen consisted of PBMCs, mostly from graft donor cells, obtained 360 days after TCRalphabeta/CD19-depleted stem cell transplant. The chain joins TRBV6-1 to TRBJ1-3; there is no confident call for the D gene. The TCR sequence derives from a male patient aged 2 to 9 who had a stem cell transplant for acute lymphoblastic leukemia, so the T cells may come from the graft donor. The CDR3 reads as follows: CASSRRAASGNTIYF. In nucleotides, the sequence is TGTGCCAGCTCTCGTAGGGCAGCCTCTGGAAACACGATATATTTT.